Listed below are T cell receptor beta chains from one sample, sequenced in a study of T cell repertoires in cytomegalovirus infection. TCRdb recomputed calls from the reads with MiXCR, one row per CDR3 protein. The sample holds about 830,000 distinct CDR3 sequences; roughly 33% are singletons and the top ten take 9.5% to 15%. These TCRs' antigens remain unknown. Sequenced material: cultured CD8+ T cells from PBMCs, taken from culture after CMV antigen stimulation. The receptors stem from a human donor in good health (CMV status not recorded). Some clones in this sample may be carry-over from other donors' samples. Both conserved end residues are part of each CDR3. A D gene is named only where the DNA matches it firmly. Where a row states a size, it is once, few, many or the class of an expanded clone; other rows omit it.

clone size: -
D gene: TRBD1
CDR3 length: 14
V gene: TRBV20-1
J gene: TRBJ2-2
CDR3 DNA: TGCAGTGCCTCCGGGACAGGGAACACCGGGGAGCTGTTTTTT
CDR3 protein: CSASGTGNTGELFF

clone size: few
D gene: TRBD1
CDR3 length: 16
V gene: TRBV7-9
J gene: TRBJ1-1
CDR3 DNA: TGTGCCAGCAGCTTAGGACAGGGTGCAGGAGGCACTGAAGCTTTCTTT
CDR3 protein: CASSLGQGAGGTEAFF

clone size: -
D gene: -
CDR3 length: 12
V gene: TRBV29-1
J gene: TRBJ1-2
CDR3 DNA: TGCAGCGTTGATTGGGCGGTTCAAGGCTACACCTTC
CDR3 protein: CSVDWAVQGYTF

clone size: -
D gene: -
CDR3 length: 14
V gene: TRBV7-9
J gene: TRBJ2-3
CDR3 DNA: TGTGCCAGCAGTTTAGTTAGGGCGGGGGATACGCAGTATTTT
CDR3 protein: CASSLVRAGDTQYF

clone size: once
D gene: TRBD2
CDR3 length: 16
V gene: TRBV4-1
J gene: TRBJ2-3
CDR3 DNA: TGCGCCAGCAGCCAAGAAGGTAGCGGGGGAACAGATACGCAGTATTTT
CDR3 protein: CASSQEGSGGTDTQYF

clone size: few
D gene: -
CDR3 length: 14
V gene: TRBV4-1
J gene: TRBJ2-7
CDR3 DNA: TGCGCCAGCAGCCACCCCGGTAGAGGGAACGAGCAGTACTTC
CDR3 protein: CASSHPGRGNEQYF

clone size: many
D gene: -
CDR3 length: 15
V gene: TRBV7-2
J gene: TRBJ2-4
CDR3 DNA: TGTGCCAGCTGTAGGTCAGGGAGTAGTGGAGACATTCAGTACTTC
CDR3 protein: CASCRSGSSGDIQYF

clone size: -
D gene: -
CDR3 length: 17
V gene: TRBV4-2
J gene: TRBJ2-2
CDR3 DNA: TGTGCCAGCAGCCAAAGCTCGGGGGCTCCCTGGACCGGGGAGCTGTTTTTT
CDR3 protein: CASSQSSGAPWTGELFF

clone size: -
D gene: -
CDR3 length: 13
V gene: TRBV19
J gene: TRBJ1-1
CDR3 DNA: TGTGCCAGTAGTATAGCTTGGTATACTGAAGCTTTCTTT
CDR3 protein: CASSIAWYTEAFF

clone size: -
D gene: -
CDR3 length: 14
V gene: TRBV7-9
J gene: TRBJ1-1
CDR3 DNA: TGTGCCAGCAGCTTAGAAGGCGGCGAGTTTGAAGCTTTCTTT
CDR3 protein: CASSLEGGEFEAFF

clone size: many
D gene: -
CDR3 length: 14
V gene: TRBV19
J gene: TRBJ2-1
CDR3 DNA: TGTGCCAGTACGAGCGCAGGGTGGGGCGATGAGCAGTTCTTC
CDR3 protein: CASTSAGWGDEQFF

clone size: -
D gene: TRBD2
CDR3 length: 17
V gene: TRBV7-6
J gene: TRBJ2-5
CDR3 DNA: TGTGCCAGCAGCCTGCGGACTAGCGGGGGGTTATTAGAGACCCAGTACTTC
CDR3 protein: CASSLRTSGGLLETQYF

clone size: -
D gene: -
CDR3 length: 15
V gene: TRBV10-3
J gene: TRBJ2-2
CDR3 DNA: TGTGCCATCAGTGAGTCGATTGATACTCCCGGGGAGCTGTTTTTT
CDR3 protein: CAISESIDTPGELFF

clone size: few
D gene: -
CDR3 length: 12
V gene: TRBV7-6
J gene: TRBJ1-4
CDR3 DNA: TGTGCCAGCAGTGCCCCGAATGAAAAACTGTTTTTT
CDR3 protein: CASSAPNEKLFF

clone size: few
D gene: TRBD1
CDR3 length: 16
V gene: TRBV7-9
J gene: TRBJ1-5
CDR3 DNA: TGTGCCAGCAGCTTGGGACAGGGGGCAGGCAATCAGCCCCAGCATTTT
CDR3 protein: CASSLGQGAGNQPQHF

clone size: -
D gene: -
CDR3 length: 13
V gene: TRBV7-9
J gene: TRBJ1-4
CDR3 DNA: TGTGCCAGCAGCCGCCTAGTAGATGAAAAACTGTTTTTT
CDR3 protein: CASSRLVDEKLFF

clone size: many
D gene: -
CDR3 length: 13
V gene: TRBV6-5
J gene: TRBJ1-2
CDR3 DNA: TGTGCCAGCAGCTTACAGGGAAACTATGGCTACACCTTC
CDR3 protein: CASSLQGNYGYTF

clone size: few
D gene: -
CDR3 length: 16
V gene: TRBV27
J gene: TRBJ2-5
CDR3 DNA: TGTGCCAGCAGTTTATTCTTGGGGGCGGTTGGAGAGACCCAGTACTTC
CDR3 protein: CASSLFLGAVGETQYF

clone size: few
D gene: -
CDR3 length: 12
V gene: TRBV4-1
J gene: TRBJ2-1
CDR3 DNA: TGCGCCAGCAGTTGGCCTTCCAATGAGCAGTTCTTC
CDR3 protein: CASSWPSNEQFF

clone size: many
D gene: TRBD1
CDR3 length: 14
V gene: TRBV7-2
J gene: TRBJ1-2
CDR3 DNA: TGTGCCAGCACCCAGGACAGGGGGCGCGATGGCTACACCTTC
CDR3 protein: CASTQDRGRDGYTF

clone size: few
D gene: -
CDR3 length: 14
V gene: TRBV29-1
J gene: TRBJ2-1
CDR3 DNA: TGCAGCCCGAGTGGTGTAAGTTCCTACAATGAGCAGTTCTTC
CDR3 protein: CSPSGVSSYNEQFF

clone size: few
D gene: -
CDR3 length: 16
V gene: TRBV4-3
J gene: TRBJ2-2
CDR3 DNA: TGCGCCAGCAGCCAAGCGGCCGGGGGCTACACCGGGGAGCTGTTTTTT
CDR3 protein: CASSQAAGGYTGELFF

clone size: few
D gene: -
CDR3 length: 14
V gene: TRBV6-1
J gene: TRBJ2-5
CDR3 DNA: TGTGCCAGCAGTGAGGCGGGGTACCAAGAGACCCAGTACTTC
CDR3 protein: CASSEAGYQETQYF

clone size: few
D gene: -
CDR3 length: 10
V gene: TRBV7-4
J gene: TRBJ1-1
CDR3 DNA: TGTGCCAGCAGCTTAGGTGGAGCTTTCTTT
CDR3 protein: CASSLGGAFF

clone size: -
D gene: -
CDR3 length: 17
V gene: TRBV4-1
J gene: TRBJ2-6
CDR3 DNA: TGCGCCAGCAGCCAAGATCCCGGGGGAACTGGGGCCAACGTCCTGACTTTC
CDR3 protein: CASSQDPGGTGANVLTF

clone size: many
D gene: TRBD2
CDR3 length: 21
V gene: TRBV7-2
J gene: TRBJ2-1
CDR3 DNA: TGTGCCAGCAGCTCCACACTATATAGAACCCCGACTAGCGGGGGAGGAAATGAGCAGTTCTTC
CDR3 protein: CASSSTLYRTPTSGGGNEQFF

clone size: few
D gene: -
CDR3 length: 14
V gene: TRBV6-2/TRBV6-3
J gene: TRBJ2-3
CDR3 DNA: TGTGCCAGCAGTTACTCGTACGTTACAGATACGCAGTATTTT
CDR3 protein: CASSYSYVTDTQYF

clone size: few
D gene: TRBD2
CDR3 length: 13
V gene: TRBV6-4
J gene: TRBJ2-1
CDR3 DNA: TGTGCCAGCAGTCGGACTAGCCCGGATGAGCAGTTCTTC
CDR3 protein: CASSRTSPDEQFF

clone size: -
D gene: -
CDR3 length: 12
V gene: TRBV14
J gene: TRBJ2-1
CDR3 DNA: TGTGCCAGCAGCCAAGTAAAATGGGAGCAGTTCTTC
CDR3 protein: CASSQVKWEQFF

clone size: -
D gene: TRBD1
CDR3 length: 15
V gene: TRBV24-1
J gene: TRBJ2-2
CDR3 DNA: TGTGCCACCAGTGATTTGAGGACAGGGTCCGGGGAGCTGTTTTTT
CDR3 protein: CATSDLRTGSGELFF

clone size: -
D gene: TRBD2
CDR3 length: 16
V gene: TRBV4-3
J gene: TRBJ2-1
CDR3 DNA: TGCGCCAGCAGCCATGGGATTACTAGCGGGGGTTTTGAGCAGTTCTTC
CDR3 protein: CASSHGITSGGFEQFF